A selection of T cell receptor beta chains follows, all from one sample in a study of OX40 agonist ivuxolimab in advanced cancers. Method: immunoSEQ multiplex PCR; TCRdb's copy keeps in-frame clones and lacks some. The profile covers around 79,000 clones, with more than 85% appearing a single time and roughly a tenth taken by the ten largest. Here the sequenced sample was CD4+ or CD8+ T cells sorted from blood, taken in a trial of the OX40 agonist ivuxolimab. The source is an adult with an advanced solid tumor such as melanoma, head and neck, liver or kidney cancer. Both conserved end residues are trimmed from each CDR3. Fields, in order: J gene, V gene, CDR3 protein.

j_call: TRBJ1-1
v_call: TRBV19
cdr3_aa: ASSPRTGNTEAF

j_call: TRBJ2-7
v_call: TRBV7-2
cdr3_aa: ASSLGGTGPEQY

j_call: TRBJ1-2
v_call: TRBV29-1
cdr3_aa: SVYTLGVESYGYT

j_call: TRBJ2-1
v_call: TRBV11-1
cdr3_aa: ASSSPRTIHNEQF

j_call: TRBJ2-3
v_call: TRBV4-1
cdr3_aa: ASSQGWGSTDTQY

j_call: TRBJ1-6
v_call: TRBV2
cdr3_aa: ATPAQGQNSPLH

j_call: TRBJ1-1
v_call: TRBV5-1
cdr3_aa: ASSLELPPAEGAF

j_call: TRBJ2-7
v_call: TRBV13
cdr3_aa: ASSPGGGEGYYEQY

j_call: TRBJ2-7
v_call: TRBV19
cdr3_aa: ASSIISGGLNTYEQY

j_call: TRBJ1-5
v_call: TRBV4-1
cdr3_aa: ASSRGTGQFIRNQPQH

j_call: TRBJ2-3
v_call: TRBV27
cdr3_aa: ASTGTASTDTQY

j_call: TRBJ1-1
v_call: TRBV6-6
cdr3_aa: ASSSGTGATEAF

j_call: TRBJ2-7
v_call: TRBV7-8
cdr3_aa: ASSLRWGVQDPSYEQY

j_call: TRBJ1-1
v_call: TRBV5-4
cdr3_aa: ASSLWAGNTEAF

j_call: TRBJ2-1
v_call: TRBV18
cdr3_aa: ASSPGRLNEQF

j_call: TRBJ1-2
v_call: TRBV6-1
cdr3_aa: ASSEKGAWYGYT

j_call: TRBJ2-2
v_call: TRBV5-1
cdr3_aa: ASSLEGTSGRKNTGELF

j_call: TRBJ1-1
v_call: TRBV7-6
cdr3_aa: AAEKWPNTEAF

j_call: TRBJ2-1
v_call: TRBV6-6
cdr3_aa: ASSYWTSGGNEQF

j_call: TRBJ1-1
v_call: TRBV9
cdr3_aa: ASSVADGEAF

j_call: TRBJ1-1
v_call: TRBV27
cdr3_aa: ASSSPGGTEAF

j_call: TRBJ1-5
v_call: TRBV4-1
cdr3_aa: ASSRDRTTGQPQH

j_call: TRBJ2-7
v_call: TRBV27
cdr3_aa: ASSSLAGTYEQY

j_call: TRBJ1-3
v_call: TRBV7-2
cdr3_aa: ASSTDDRVSGNTIY

j_call: TRBJ2-3
v_call: TRBV4-2
cdr3_aa: ASSQVGNRAADTQY

j_call: TRBJ1-3
v_call: TRBV5-4
cdr3_aa: ASSLSLDSGNTIY

j_call: TRBJ1-1
v_call: TRBV11-1
cdr3_aa: ASSLLGRAPEAF

j_call: TRBJ2-3
v_call: TRBV27
cdr3_aa: ASSTRASGGLHTDTQY

j_call: TRBJ2-1
v_call: TRBV9
cdr3_aa: ASSGGEQGAYNEQF

j_call: TRBJ2-1
v_call: TRBV7-8
cdr3_aa: ASSRTSGAGNEQF

j_call: TRBJ2-3
v_call: TRBV27
cdr3_aa: ASGQGSTDTQY

j_call: TRBJ2-3
v_call: TRBV19
cdr3_aa: ATDSGRALPEY

j_call: TRBJ2-3
v_call: TRBV6-4
cdr3_aa: ASSDSSGGTDTQY

j_call: TRBJ2-3
v_call: TRBV2
cdr3_aa: ASSDGTSNTDTQY

j_call: TRBJ2-7
v_call: TRBV30
cdr3_aa: AWSPPIWDTRGISYEQY

j_call: TRBJ2-1
v_call: TRBV7-9
cdr3_aa: ASSHRDMPYNEQF

j_call: TRBJ2-1
v_call: TRBV11-2
cdr3_aa: ASSLDLLGGPSNEQF

j_call: TRBJ1-2
v_call: TRBV9
cdr3_aa: ASSVVTGEYGYT

j_call: TRBJ1-4
v_call: TRBV4-1
cdr3_aa: ASSQKTGAGSKLF

j_call: TRBJ2-3
v_call: TRBV5-6
cdr3_aa: ASSQTGPDTQY

j_call: TRBJ2-7
v_call: TRBV18
cdr3_aa: ASSPDTPYEQY

j_call: TRBJ2-7
v_call: TRBV6-1
cdr3_aa: ASSEGRSYEQY

j_call: TRBJ2-1
v_call: TRBV29-1
cdr3_aa: SGRAGALNEQF

j_call: TRBJ2-1
v_call: TRBV10-3
cdr3_aa: AIREGSSEQF

j_call: TRBJ2-7
v_call: TRBV27
cdr3_aa: ASSPSVGPSSYEQY

j_call: TRBJ1-2
v_call: TRBV2
cdr3_aa: ASGTGVQGYT

j_call: TRBJ2-3
v_call: TRBV13
cdr3_aa: ASSDSSGGATDTQY

j_call: TRBJ2-7
v_call: TRBV5-1
cdr3_aa: ASSSRSQGTSYEQY

j_call: TRBJ2-2
v_call: TRBV7-6
cdr3_aa: ASSLTPTGELF

j_call: TRBJ2-7
v_call: TRBV7-9
cdr3_aa: ASSSLYEQY

j_call: TRBJ1-2
v_call: TRBV9
cdr3_aa: ASSVRTENYGYT

j_call: TRBJ1-1
v_call: TRBV6-5
cdr3_aa: ASRTGTEAF

j_call: TRBJ2-1
v_call: TRBV5-6
cdr3_aa: ASSLGQGKWNEQF

j_call: TRBJ2-1
v_call: TRBV7-9
cdr3_aa: ASSPYPLDTYNEQF

j_call: TRBJ1-2
v_call: TRBV29-1
cdr3_aa: SVEHRDIYYGYT